This entry describes one T cell receptor (beta chain). Its antigen is not known. The data are from a study of T cells in tuberculosis. Study results and caveats: Active tuberculosis TCR-alpha repertoires lay closer to GMM-specific TCRs than IGRA-negative controls, suggesting clonal expansion.

Time point in this sample: new active TB diagnosis, blood taken before or within 7 days of starting treatment. Positive smear microscopy and/or M. tuberculosis culture confirmed active disease. Trimming removed 2 bases from V and 4 bases from J, with 9 bases in between. CDR3 length: 13 residues. Germline-derived CDR1 and CDR2 are GTSNPN and SVGIG (reference sequence). The repertoire was sequenced with immunoSEQ multiplex PCR; TCRdb's copy has only in-frame clones and lacks some. The sample has approximately 34,000 clones, around 90% seen once. The receptor was derived from an adult with tuberculosis. The J gene is TRBJ2-1, the V gene TRBV30; a possible D gene is TRBD1 (6 bases). Sequenced here: PBMCs, sampled at tuberculosis diagnosis. CDR3 nucleotides: TGTGCCTGGAGTAACAGGGAGTACAATGAGCAGTTCTTC. As protein: CAWSNREYNEQFF.